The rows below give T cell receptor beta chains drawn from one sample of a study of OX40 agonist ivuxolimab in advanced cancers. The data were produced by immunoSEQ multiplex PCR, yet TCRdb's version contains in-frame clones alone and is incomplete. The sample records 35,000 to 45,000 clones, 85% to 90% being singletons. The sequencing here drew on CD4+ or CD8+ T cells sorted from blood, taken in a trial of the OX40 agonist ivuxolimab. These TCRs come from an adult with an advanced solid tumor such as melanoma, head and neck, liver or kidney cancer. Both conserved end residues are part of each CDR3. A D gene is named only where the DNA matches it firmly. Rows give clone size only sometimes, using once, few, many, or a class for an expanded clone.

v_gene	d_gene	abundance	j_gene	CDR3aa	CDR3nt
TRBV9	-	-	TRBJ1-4	CASSGDGNEKLFF	TGTGCCAGCAGCGGCGACGGGAATGAAAAACTGTTTTTT
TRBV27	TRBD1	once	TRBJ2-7	CASSLNRGLEQYF	TGTGCCAGCAGTTTAAACAGGGGGTTAGAGCAGTACTTC
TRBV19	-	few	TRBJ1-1	CASSDSGNTEAFF	TGTGCCAGTAGTGACTCAGGGAACACTGAAGCTTTCTTT
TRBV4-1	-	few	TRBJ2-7	CASSQGRYYYEQYF	TGCGCCAGCAGCCAAGGTAGATATTATTACGAGCAGTACTTC
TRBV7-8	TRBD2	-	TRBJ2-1	CASSLALREFPHEQFF	TGTGCCAGCAGCTTAGCGCTGCGGGAGTTCCCCCATGAGCAGTTCTTC
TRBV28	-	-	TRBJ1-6	CASRVSYNSPLHF	TGTGCCAGCAGGGTCTCCTATAATTCACCCCTCCACTTT
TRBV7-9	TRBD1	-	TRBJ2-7	CASSHTWDSPIEQYF	TGTGCCAGCAGCCATACTTGGGACAGCCCCATCGAGCAGTACTTC
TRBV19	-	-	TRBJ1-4	CASSIFRVATNEKLFF	TGTGCCAGTAGTATCTTCAGGGTTGCAACTAATGAAAAACTGTTTTTT
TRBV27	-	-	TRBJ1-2	CASSWAAVGGGYGYTF	TGTGCCAGCAGTTGGGCGGCGGTCGGGGGAGGCTATGGCTACACCTTC
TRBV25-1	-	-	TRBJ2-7	CASSEWGTATYEQYF	TGTGCCAGCAGTGAATGGGGGACTGCCACCTACGAGCAGTACTTC
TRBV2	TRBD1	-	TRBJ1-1	CASRTGLAFF	TGTGCCAGCAGGACAGGGTTAGCTTTCTTT
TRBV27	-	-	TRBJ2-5	CASTIGGGGLETQYF	TGTGCCAGCACCATCGGGGGAGGGGGCTTGGAGACCCAGTACTTC
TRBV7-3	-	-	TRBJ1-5	CASSLASVGQPQHF	TGTGCCAGCAGCTTAGCGTCGGTCGGGCAGCCCCAGCATTTT
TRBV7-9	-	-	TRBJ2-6	CASSLVAGPGANVLTF	TGTGCCAGCAGCTTAGTCGCAGGGCCTGGGGCCAACGTCCTGACTTTC
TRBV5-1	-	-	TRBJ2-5	CASSLASGRGETQYF	TGCGCCAGCAGCTTGGCCTCGGGACGCGGAGAGACCCAGTACTTC
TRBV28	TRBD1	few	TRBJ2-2	CASGPGGGTGELFF	TGTGCCAGCGGACCAGGGGGCGGCACCGGGGAGCTGTTTTTT
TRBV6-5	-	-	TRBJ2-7	CASSYSQGEQYF	TGTGCCAGCAGTTACTCCCAGGGCGAGCAGTACTTC
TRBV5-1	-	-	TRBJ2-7	CASENTTSPQAYEQYF	TGCGCCAGCGAAAACACAACTAGCCCCCAGGCGTACGAGCAGTACTTC
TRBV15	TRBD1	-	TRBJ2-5	CATSSPGQVDF	TGTGCCACCAGCAGCCCGGGACAGGTCGACTTC
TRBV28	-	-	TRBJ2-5	CASSFGYQETQYF	TGTGCCAGCAGTTTTGGTTACCAAGAGACCCAGTACTTC
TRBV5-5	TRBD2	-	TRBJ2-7	CASSLDGTSTYF	TGTGCCAGCAGCTTGGACGGGACTAGCACGTACTTC
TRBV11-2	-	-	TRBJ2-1	CASSLGPGGLNEQFF	TGTGCCAGCAGCTTAGGGCCAGGGGGACTCAATGAGCAGTTCTTC
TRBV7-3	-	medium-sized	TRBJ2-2	CASRPENTGELFF	TGTGCCAGCAGGCCAGAGAACACCGGGGAGCTGTTTTTT
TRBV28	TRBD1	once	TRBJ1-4	CASSFQGVVANEKLFF	TGTGCCAGCAGTTTTCAGGGGGTTGTTGCTAATGAAAAACTGTTTTTT
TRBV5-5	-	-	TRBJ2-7	CASSFGPDLYYEQYF	TGTGCCAGCAGCTTTGGCCCGGATCTATACTACGAGCAGTACTTC
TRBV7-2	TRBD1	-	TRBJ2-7	CASSRGDSSAYEQYF	TGTGCCAGCAGCCGAGGGGACAGTTCAGCCTACGAGCAGTACTTC
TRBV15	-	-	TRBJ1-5	CATSSGADYSNQPQHF	TGTGCCACCAGCAGCGGGGCCGACTATAGCAATCAGCCCCAGCATTTT
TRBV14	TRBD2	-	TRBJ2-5	CASSPGTSGRAVETQYF	TGTGCCAGCAGCCCCGGGACTAGCGGGAGGGCCGTGGAGACCCAGTACTTC
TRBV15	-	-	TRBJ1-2	CATSREGAGLGVNYGYTF	TGTGCCACCAGCAGAGAGGGGGCCGGCCTAGGGGTTAACTATGGCTACACCTTC
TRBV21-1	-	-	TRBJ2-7	CASSEDRRFRYEQYF	TGTGCCAGCAGCGAGGACAGGCGATTCCGCTACGAGCAGTACTTC
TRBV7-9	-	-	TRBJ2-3	CASSLDGDTQYF	TGTGCCAGCAGCCTTGATGGAGATACGCAGTATTTT
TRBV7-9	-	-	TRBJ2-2	CASSLAQVTGELFF	TGTGCCAGCAGCTTAGCGCAAGTTACCGGGGAGCTGTTTTTT
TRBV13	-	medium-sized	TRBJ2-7	CASSLGPGQVTYEQYF	TGTGCCAGCAGCTTAGGACCAGGGCAGGTGACCTACGAGCAGTACTTC
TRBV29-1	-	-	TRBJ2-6	CSVDGEPGANVLTF	TGCAGCGTTGACGGGGAACCTGGGGCCAACGTCCTGACTTTC
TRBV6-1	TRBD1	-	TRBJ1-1	CASSEGRGRTLANTEAFF	TGTGCCAGCAGTGAAGGCAGGGGGCGAACTTTGGCGAACACTGAAGCTTTCTTT
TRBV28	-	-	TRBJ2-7	CASSLSLLALHEQYF	TGTGCCAGCAGTTTAAGTCTTTTGGCCCTCCACGAGCAGTACTTC
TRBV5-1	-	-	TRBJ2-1	CASSLVGLGEQFF	TGCGCCAGCAGCTTGGTGGGGCTTGGGGAGCAGTTCTTC
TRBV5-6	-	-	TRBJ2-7	CASSLDGNGWYNEQYF	TGTGCCAGCAGCTTGGACGGGAATGGGTGGTATAACGAGCAGTACTTC
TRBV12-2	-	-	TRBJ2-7	CASRLTGTGVCEQYF	TGTGCAAGTCGCTTAACCGGGACAGGGGTCTGCGAGCAGTACTTC
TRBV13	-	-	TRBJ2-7	CASSLGKAYEQYF	TGTGCCAGCAGCTTAGGGAAGGCCTACGAGCAGTACTTC
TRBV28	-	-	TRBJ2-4	CASSLGQVYSLAKNIQYF	TGTGCCAGCAGTTTAGGGCAGGTTTATTCACTAGCCAAAAACATTCAGTACTTC
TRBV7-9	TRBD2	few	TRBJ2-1	CASSFRLAGDHNEQFF	TGTGCCAGCAGCTTCAGACTAGCGGGAGACCACAATGAGCAGTTCTTC
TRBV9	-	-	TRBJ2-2	CASSVDLGMAGELFF	TGTGCCAGCAGCGTAGATCTAGGGATGGCCGGGGAGCTGTTTTTT
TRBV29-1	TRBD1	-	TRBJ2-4	CSVGGYKGAGVKNIQYF	TGCAGCGTTGGAGGCTACAAGGGGGCGGGCGTCAAAAACATTCAGTACTTC
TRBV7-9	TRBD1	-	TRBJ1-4	CASSYGQGTNEKLFF	TGTGCCAGCAGCTACGGACAGGGGACTAATGAAAAACTGTTTTTT
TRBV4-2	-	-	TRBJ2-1	CASNPEGGESSYNEQFF	TGTGCCAGCAACCCAGAGGGTGGAGAAAGCTCCTACAATGAGCAGTTCTTC
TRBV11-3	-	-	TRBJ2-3	CASSLVGAKIYSTDTQYF	TGTGCCAGCAGCTTAGTAGGGGCCAAAATATATAGCACAGATACGCAGTATTTT
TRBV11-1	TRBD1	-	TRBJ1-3	CASSSPGQGSGNTIYF	TGTGCCAGCAGCTCGCCGGGACAGGGTTCTGGAAACACCATATATTTT
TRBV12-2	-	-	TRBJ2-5	CASRFHSIDRGFFGGRAETQYF	TGTGCAAGTCGCTTCCACTCCATAGACAGGGGATTTTTTGGCGGGAGGGCGGAGACCCAGTACTTC
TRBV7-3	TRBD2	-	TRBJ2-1	CASSLLAGNNEQFF	TGTGCCAGCAGTCTTCTAGCGGGAAACAATGAGCAGTTCTTC